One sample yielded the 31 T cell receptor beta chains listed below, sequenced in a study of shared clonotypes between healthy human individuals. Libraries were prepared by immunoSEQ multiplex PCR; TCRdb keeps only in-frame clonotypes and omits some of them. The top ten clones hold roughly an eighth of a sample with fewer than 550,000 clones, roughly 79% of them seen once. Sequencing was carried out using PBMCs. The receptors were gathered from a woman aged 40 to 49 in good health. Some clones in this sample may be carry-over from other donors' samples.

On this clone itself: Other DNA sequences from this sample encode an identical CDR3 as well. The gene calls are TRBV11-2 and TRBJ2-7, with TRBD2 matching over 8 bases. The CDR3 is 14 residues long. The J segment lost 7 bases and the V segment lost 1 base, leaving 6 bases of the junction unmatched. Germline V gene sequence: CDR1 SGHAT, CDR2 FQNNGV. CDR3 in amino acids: CASSLAGGPGEQYF. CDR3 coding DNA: TGTGCCAGCAGCTTAGCGGGAGGGCCGGGGGAGCAGTACTTC.

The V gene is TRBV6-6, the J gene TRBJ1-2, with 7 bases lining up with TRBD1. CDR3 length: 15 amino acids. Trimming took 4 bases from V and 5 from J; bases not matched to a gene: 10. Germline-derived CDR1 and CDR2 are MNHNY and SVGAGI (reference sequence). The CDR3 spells CASSSPGTAVYGYTF. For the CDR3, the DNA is TGTGCCAGCAGTTCCCCCGGGACAGCCGTTTATGGCTACACCTTC.

This chain's CDR3 is CASSWGTAVTYNEQFF. CDR3 bases: TGTGCCAGCAGCTGGGGTACAGCGGTTACCTACAATGAGCAGTTCTTC. The chain uses TRBV5-4 and TRBJ2-1; TRBD2 might be the D (5 bases). Germline loops: CDR1 SGHNT, CDR2 YYREEE (reference sequence). This CDR3 comprises 16 residues. Trimming pared 3 bases from V and 2 bases from J, leaving 15 bases between.

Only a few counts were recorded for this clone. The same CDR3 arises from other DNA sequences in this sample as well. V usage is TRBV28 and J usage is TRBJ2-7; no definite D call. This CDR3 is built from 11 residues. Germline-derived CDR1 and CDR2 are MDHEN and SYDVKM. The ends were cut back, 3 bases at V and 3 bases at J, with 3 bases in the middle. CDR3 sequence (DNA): TGTGCCAGCAGTTTTTTCTACGAGCAGTACTTC. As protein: CASSFFYEQYF.

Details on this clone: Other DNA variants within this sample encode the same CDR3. The CDR3, as DNA: TGTGCCAGCAGCTTAGCTACGTACGAGCAGTACTTC. Its translation is CASSLATYEQYF. V is TRBV7-2 and J is TRBJ2-7; D unclear. The ends were cut back, 0 bases at V and 4 bases at J, with 4 bases in the middle. Germline CDR1 SGHTA, CDR2 FQGNSA. The CDR3 sequence is 12 residues long.

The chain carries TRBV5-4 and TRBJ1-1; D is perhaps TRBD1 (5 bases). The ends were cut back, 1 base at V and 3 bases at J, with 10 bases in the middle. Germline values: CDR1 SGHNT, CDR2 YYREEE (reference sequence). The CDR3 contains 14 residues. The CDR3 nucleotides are TGTGCCAGCAGCTTGTCCGGGGGGTACACTGAAGCTTTCTTT. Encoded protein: CASSLSGGYTEAFF.

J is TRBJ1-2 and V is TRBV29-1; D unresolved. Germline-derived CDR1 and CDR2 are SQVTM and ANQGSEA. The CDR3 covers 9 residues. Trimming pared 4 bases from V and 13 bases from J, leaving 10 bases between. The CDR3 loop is CSVGSPITF. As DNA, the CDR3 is TGCAGCGTTGGGAGCCCTATCACCTTC.

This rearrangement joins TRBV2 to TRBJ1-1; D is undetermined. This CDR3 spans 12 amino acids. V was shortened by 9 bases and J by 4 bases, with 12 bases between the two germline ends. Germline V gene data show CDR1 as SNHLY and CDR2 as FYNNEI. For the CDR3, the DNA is TGTGCCAGGTCTATGGTAGTCACTGAAGCTTTCTTT. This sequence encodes CARSMVVTEAFF.

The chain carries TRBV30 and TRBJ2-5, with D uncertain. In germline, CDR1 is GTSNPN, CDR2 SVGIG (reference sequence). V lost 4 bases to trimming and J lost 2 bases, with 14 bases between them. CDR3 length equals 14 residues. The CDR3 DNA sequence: TGTGCCTGGAATCGCCCCCGGGTACAAGAGACCCAGTACTTC. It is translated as CAWNRPRVQETQYF. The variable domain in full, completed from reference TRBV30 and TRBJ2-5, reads SQTIHQWPATLVQPVGSPLSLECTVEGTSNPNLYWYRQAAGRGLQLLFYSVGIGQISSEVPQNLSASRPQDRQFILSSKKLLLSDSGFYLCAWNRPRVQETQYFGPGTRLLVL.

The CDR3 sequence: CASSVTGNLYGYTF. In DNA form, the CDR3 reads TGCGCCAGCAGCGTGACAGGGAACCTCTATGGCTACACCTTC. The chain combines TRBV5-1 with TRBJ1-2; TRBD1 matches 7 bases. Germline CDR1 and CDR2: SGHRS and YFSETQ. V lost 4 bases and J lost 4; bases outside the gene matches: 7. This CDR3 spans 14 amino acids.

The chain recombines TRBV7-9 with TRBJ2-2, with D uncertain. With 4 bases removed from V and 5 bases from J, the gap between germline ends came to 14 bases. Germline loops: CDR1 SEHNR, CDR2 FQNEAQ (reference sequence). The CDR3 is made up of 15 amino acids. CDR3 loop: CASSSPTQKTGELFF. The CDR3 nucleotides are TGTGCCAGCAGCTCTCCTACGCAAAAAACCGGGGAGCTGTTTTTT.

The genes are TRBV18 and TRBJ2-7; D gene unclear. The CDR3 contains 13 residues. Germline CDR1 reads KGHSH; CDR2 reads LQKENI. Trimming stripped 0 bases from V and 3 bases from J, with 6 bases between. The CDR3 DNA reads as TGTGCCAGCTCACCACCTTCAGGCTACGAGCAGTACTTC. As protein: CASSPPSGYEQYF.

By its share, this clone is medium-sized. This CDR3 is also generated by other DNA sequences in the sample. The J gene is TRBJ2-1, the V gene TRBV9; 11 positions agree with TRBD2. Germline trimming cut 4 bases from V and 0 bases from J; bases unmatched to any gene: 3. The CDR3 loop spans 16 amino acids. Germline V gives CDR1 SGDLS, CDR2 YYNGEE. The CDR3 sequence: CASSLTSGTSYNEQFF. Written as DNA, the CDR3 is TGTGCCAGCAGCCTGACTAGCGGGACCTCCTACAATGAGCAGTTCTTC.

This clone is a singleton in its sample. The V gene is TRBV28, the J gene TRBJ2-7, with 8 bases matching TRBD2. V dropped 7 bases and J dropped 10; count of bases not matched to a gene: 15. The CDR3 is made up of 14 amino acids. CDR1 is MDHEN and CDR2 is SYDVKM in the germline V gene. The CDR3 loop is CASNPAGASGLQYF. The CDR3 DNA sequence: TGTGCCAGCAACCCAGCGGGGGCTAGCGGACTCCAGTACTTC.

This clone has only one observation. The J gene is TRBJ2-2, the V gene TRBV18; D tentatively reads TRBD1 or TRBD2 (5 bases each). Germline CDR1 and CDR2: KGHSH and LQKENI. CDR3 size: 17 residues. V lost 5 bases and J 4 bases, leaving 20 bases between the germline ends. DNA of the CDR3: TGTGCCAGCTCAAGAGGGACGGGAACGGTCGGCACCGGGGAGCTGTTTTTT. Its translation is CASSRGTGTVGTGELFF.

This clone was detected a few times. CDR3 amino acids: CASSLAPTVATYEQYF. DNA for the CDR3: TGTGCCAGCAGCTTGGCCCCGACAGTCGCGACCTACGAGCAGTACTTC. The V call is TRBV5-6, the J call TRBJ2-5, with D possibly matching TRBD1 (5 bases). The J call may be in error: the DNA end matches TRBJ2-7 better. CDR1 SGHDT and CDR2 YYEEEE come from the germline V gene. The CDR3 is 16 amino acids.

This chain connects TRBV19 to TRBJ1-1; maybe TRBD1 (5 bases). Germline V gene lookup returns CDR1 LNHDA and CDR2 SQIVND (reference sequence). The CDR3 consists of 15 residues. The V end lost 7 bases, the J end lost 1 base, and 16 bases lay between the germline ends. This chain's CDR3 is CASTKHGGGNTEAFF. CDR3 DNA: TGTGCCAGTACCAAGCACGGGGGAGGGAACACTGAAGCTTTCTTT.

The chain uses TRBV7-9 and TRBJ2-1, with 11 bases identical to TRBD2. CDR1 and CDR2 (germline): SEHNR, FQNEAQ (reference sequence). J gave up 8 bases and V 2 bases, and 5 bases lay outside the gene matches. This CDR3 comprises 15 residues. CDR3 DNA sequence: TGTGCCAGCAGCTTAACTAGCGGGAGATGGTATGAGCAGTTCTTC. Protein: CASSLTSGRWYEQFF.

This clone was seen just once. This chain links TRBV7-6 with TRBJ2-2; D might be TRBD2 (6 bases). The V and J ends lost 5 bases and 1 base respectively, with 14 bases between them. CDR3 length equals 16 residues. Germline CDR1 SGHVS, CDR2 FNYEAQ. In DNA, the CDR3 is TGTGCCAGCAGCAATCTGGGAGGACTGAACACCGGGGAGCTGTTTTTT. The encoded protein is CASSNLGGLNTGELFF.

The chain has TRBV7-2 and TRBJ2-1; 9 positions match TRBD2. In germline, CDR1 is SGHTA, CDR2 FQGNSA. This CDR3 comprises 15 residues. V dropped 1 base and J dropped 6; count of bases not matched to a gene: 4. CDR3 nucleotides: TGTGCCAGCAGCTTAGGGAGCGGGAGGATCAATGAGCAGTTCTTC. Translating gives CASSLGSGRINEQFF.

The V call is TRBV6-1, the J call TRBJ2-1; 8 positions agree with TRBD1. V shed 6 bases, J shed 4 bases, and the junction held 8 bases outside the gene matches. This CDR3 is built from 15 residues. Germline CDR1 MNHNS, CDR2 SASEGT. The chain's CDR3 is CASRTGTGVYNEQFF. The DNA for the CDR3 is TGTGCCAGCAGAACCGGGACAGGCGTTTACAATGAGCAGTTCTTC.

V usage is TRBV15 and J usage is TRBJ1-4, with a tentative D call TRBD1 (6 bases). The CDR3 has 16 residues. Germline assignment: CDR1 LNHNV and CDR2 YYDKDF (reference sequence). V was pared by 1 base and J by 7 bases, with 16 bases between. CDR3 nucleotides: TGTGCCACCAGCAGAGTCGGCGGCAGGGGCGGTGAAAAACTGTTTTTT. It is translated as CATSRVGGRGGEKLFF.

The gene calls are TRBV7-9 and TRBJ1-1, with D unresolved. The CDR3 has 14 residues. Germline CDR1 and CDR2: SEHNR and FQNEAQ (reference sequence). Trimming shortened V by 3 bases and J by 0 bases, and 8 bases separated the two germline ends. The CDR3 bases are TGTGCCAGCAGCTTTTATACGGTGAACACTGAAGCTTTCTTT. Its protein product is CASSFYTVNTEAFF.

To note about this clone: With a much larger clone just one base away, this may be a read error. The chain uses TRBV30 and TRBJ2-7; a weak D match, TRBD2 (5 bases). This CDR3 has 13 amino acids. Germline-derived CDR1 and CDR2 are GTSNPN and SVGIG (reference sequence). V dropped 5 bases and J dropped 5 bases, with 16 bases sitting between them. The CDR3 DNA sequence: TGTGCCTGGGAGGGTCCCTTTAAGGACGAGCAGTACTTC. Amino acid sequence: CAWEGPFKDEQYF. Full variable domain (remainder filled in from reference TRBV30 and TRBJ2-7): SQTIHQWPATLVQPVGSPLSLECTVEGTSNPNLYWYRQAAGRGLQLLFYSVGIGQISSEVPQNLSASRPQDRQFILSSKKLLLSDSGFYLCAWEGPFKDEQYFGPGTRLTVT.

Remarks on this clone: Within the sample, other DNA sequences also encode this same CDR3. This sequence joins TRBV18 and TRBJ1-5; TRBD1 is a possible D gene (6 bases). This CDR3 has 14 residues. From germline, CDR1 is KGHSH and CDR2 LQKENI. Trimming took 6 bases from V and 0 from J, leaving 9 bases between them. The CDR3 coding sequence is TGTGCCAGCTCCCAGGGGAATAGCAATCAGCCCCAGCATTTT. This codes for CASSQGNSNQPQHF.

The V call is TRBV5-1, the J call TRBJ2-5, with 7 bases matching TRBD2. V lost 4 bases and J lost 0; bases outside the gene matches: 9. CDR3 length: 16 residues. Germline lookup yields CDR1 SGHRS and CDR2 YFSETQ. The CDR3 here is CASSGDSGRYQETQYF. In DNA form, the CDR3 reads TGCGCCAGCAGCGGCGATAGCGGGCGATACCAAGAGACCCAGTACTTC.

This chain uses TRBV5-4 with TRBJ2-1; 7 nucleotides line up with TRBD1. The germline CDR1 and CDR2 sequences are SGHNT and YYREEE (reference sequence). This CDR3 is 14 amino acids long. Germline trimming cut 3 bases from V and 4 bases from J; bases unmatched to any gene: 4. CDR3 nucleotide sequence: TGTGCCAGCAGCTGGACAGGTAATTACAATGAGCAGTTCTTC. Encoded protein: CASSWTGNYNEQFF.

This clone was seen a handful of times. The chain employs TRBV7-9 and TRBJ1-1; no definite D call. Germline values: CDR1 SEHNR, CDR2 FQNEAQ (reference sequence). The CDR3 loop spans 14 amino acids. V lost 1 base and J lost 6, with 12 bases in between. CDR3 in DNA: TGTGCCAGCAGCTTAGGATTGGGCCTACCTGAAGCTTTCTTT. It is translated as CASSLGLGLPEAFF.

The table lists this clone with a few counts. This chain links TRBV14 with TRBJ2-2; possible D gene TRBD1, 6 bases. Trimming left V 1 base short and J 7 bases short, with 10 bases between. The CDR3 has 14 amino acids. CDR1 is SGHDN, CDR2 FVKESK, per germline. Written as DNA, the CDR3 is TGTGCCAGCAGCCAAGCTCAGGGGCACGGGGAGCTGTTTTTT. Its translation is CASSQAQGHGELFF.

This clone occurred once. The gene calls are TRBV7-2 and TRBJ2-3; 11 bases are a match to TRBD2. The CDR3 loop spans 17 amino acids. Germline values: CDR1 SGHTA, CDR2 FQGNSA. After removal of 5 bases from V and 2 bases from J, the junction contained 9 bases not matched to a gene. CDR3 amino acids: CASSPLAGVGATDTQYF. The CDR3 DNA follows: TGTGCCAGCAGCCCACTAGCGGGAGTTGGGGCCACAGATACGCAGTATTTT.

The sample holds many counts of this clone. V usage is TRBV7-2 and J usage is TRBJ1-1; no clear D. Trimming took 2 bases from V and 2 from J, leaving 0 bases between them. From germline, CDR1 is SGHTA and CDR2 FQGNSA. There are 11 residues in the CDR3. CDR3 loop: CASSLNTEAFF. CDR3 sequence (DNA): TGTGCCAGCAGCTTAAACACTGAAGCTTTCTTT.